This T cell receptor beta chain was sequenced during a study of T cell changes during pregnancy in multiple sclerosis. Profiled with immunoSEQ multiplex PCR; TCRdb holds only in-frame clones, not every one. The sample has 95,000 to 150,000 clones, over 85% seen once; the top ten hold approximately 6.2%. The germline CDR1 and CDR2 sequences are SGHDN and FVKESK. Trimming shortened V by 2 bases and J by 2 bases, and 6 bases separated the two germline ends. This CDR3 contains 13 residues. This chain links TRBV14 with TRBJ1-2; D is uncertain. The material was peripheral blood, obtained before pregnancy. The clonotype originates from a female donor with multiple sclerosis, enrolled in a pregnancy study. CDR3 protein: CASSQSSNYGYTF. The DNA for the CDR3 is TGTGCCAGCAGCCAAAGCTCGAACTATGGCTACACCTTC.